This is a list of T cell receptor beta chains from one sample in a study of shared clonotypes between healthy human individuals. Sequencing used immunoSEQ multiplex PCR; TCRdb keeps in-frame clones, though not all of them. The data hold fewer than 2.5 million clones, with approximately 94% observed a single time. The source material was naive CD4+ T cells from PBMCs. These receptors originate from a man younger than 35 in good health. Some clones in this sample may be carry-over from other donors' samples. Each CDR3 is given with its conserved first and last residue. The order of the fields is J gene, D gene, clone size, V gene, CDR3 DNA, CDR3 protein. The D gene is left open where the match is weak. Not all rows give a size; the values are once, few, many and, for expanded clones, a class.

TRBJ2-3 | - | - | TRBV9 | TGTGCCAGCAGCGTAGACGGGAGCACAGATACGCAGTATTTT | CASSVDGSTDTQYF
TRBJ2-1 | TRBD2 | - | TRBV5-1 | TGCGCCAGCAGCTTGGTGTCCGGCGGGAGGGCCGGGGATGAGCAGTTCTTC | CASSLVSGGRAGDEQFF
TRBJ1-5 | - | - | TRBV27 | TGTGCCAGCAGTTTACAGGGACACTTCAATCAGCCCCAGCATTTT | CASSLQGHFNQPQHF
TRBJ2-7 | TRBD1 | - | TRBV5-4 | TGTGCCAGCAGCTTTCCGGGACAGGGTCTCTACGAGCAGTACTTC | CASSFPGQGLYEQYF
TRBJ1-1 | TRBD1 | - | TRBV7-9 | TGTGCCAGCAGCTCGCAGGGGGGCGCCGCCACTGAAGCTTTCTTT | CASSSQGGAATEAFF
TRBJ2-7 | - | - | TRBV28 | TGTGCCAGCAGTTTACTACAATTCAGAGGAACCTACGAGCAGTACTTC | CASSLLQFRGTYEQYF
TRBJ2-1 | TRBD2 | - | TRBV7-9 | TGTGCCAGCAGCTTAGGGTCGGGCGGGGGGAATGAGCAGTTCTTC | CASSLGSGGGNEQFF
TRBJ2-5 | TRBD2 | - | TRBV2 | TGTGCCTCCCGGGGGGAAGAGACCCAGTACTTC | CASRGEETQYF
TRBJ2-1 | TRBD2 | - | TRBV9 | TGTGCCAGCCGTGGGGGACTAGCGGGAGAAGGTGAGCAGTTCTTC | CASRGGLAGEGEQFF
TRBJ2-7 | - | - | TRBV30 | TGTGCCTGGAACCAAGGGGGGCCCTACGAGCAGTACTTC | CAWNQGGPYEQYF
TRBJ2-7 | - | - | TRBV7-2 | TGTGCCAGCAGCTTAGGGGGGGCAACCACTTACGAGCAGTACTTC | CASSLGGATTYEQYF
TRBJ1-1 | - | once | TRBV27 | TGTGCCAGCAGTCCAATTGCGGACCGAAGGGTCGGGGCCACTGAAGCTTTCTTT | CASSPIADRRVGATEAFF
TRBJ1-5 | TRBD1 | - | TRBV6-5 | TGTGCCAGCAGTCCCGGGACAGTAAGCAATCAGCCCCAGCATTTT | CASSPGTVSNQPQHF
TRBJ1-2 | TRBD1 | - | TRBV5-1 | TGCGCCAGCTCCACCGGGACAGTGCTTTCCGGCTACACCTTC | CASSTGTVLSGYTF
TRBJ1-2 | - | - | TRBV27 | TGTGCCAGCAGTTCTACGGTATGGGGCCTGGATGACTACACCTTC | CASSSTVWGLDDYTF
TRBJ2-5 | - | - | TRBV7-9 | TGTGCCAGCAGCGGGGGCCCCTCGTCGTGGGAGACCCAGTACTTC | CASSGGPSSWETQYF
TRBJ1-5 | - | once | TRBV21-1 | TGTGCCAGCAGTTGGGAGAGACAGCCCCAGCATTTT | CASSWERQPQHF
TRBJ2-2 | TRBD1 | - | TRBV10-3 | TGTGCCATCAGTCCGGACAGGGGAAGCGCCGGGGAGCTGTTTTTT | CAISPDRGSAGELFF
TRBJ2-7 | TRBD1 | - | TRBV15 | TGTGCCACCAGCAGAGGCGATTACGGGACAGTAGCCTACGAGCAGTACTTC | CATSRGDYGTVAYEQYF
TRBJ2-3 | TRBD2 | - | TRBV7-9 | TGTGCCAGCAGCTTGTTCAGCGGGGGCAATACGCAGTATTTT | CASSLFSGGNTQYF
TRBJ1-1 | - | - | TRBV27 | TGTGCCAGCAGTTTAGGGAGAGAAACTGAAGCTTTCTTT | CASSLGRETEAFF
TRBJ2-5 | TRBD1 | - | TRBV18 | TGTGCCAGCTCACCAACGGACAGGGAGACCCAGTACTTC | CASSPTDRETQYF
TRBJ1-1 | - | - | TRBV7-9 | TGTGCCAGCAGCTTGGGAACTGAAGCTTTCTTT | CASSLGTEAFF
TRBJ2-5 | - | - | TRBV11-2 | TGTGCCAGCAGCTTAGGACTAGTAAAGGAGACCCAGTACTTC | CASSLGLVKETQYF
TRBJ2-5 | - | - | TRBV5-4 | TGTGCCAGCAGCTCCGTCTCCCAAGAGACCCAGTACTTC | CASSSVSQETQYF
TRBJ2-7 | - | once | TRBV2 | TGTGCCAGTTACAGGGATGTGGGCGAGCAGTACTTC | CASYRDVGEQYF
TRBJ2-5 | - | - | TRBV5-3 | TGTGCCAGAACCCTAGGGACCCCAAGGTGGTGGGAAGAGACCCAGTACTTC | CARTLGTPRWWEETQYF
TRBJ1-3 | - | - | TRBV2 | TGTGCCAGCAGGGTTCAGCCTAGTAGAAACACCATATATTTT | CASRVQPSRNTIYF
TRBJ1-4 | TRBD1 | - | TRBV25-1 | TGTGCCAGCCCTCAGGGGGCAGGTGAAAAACTGTTTTTT | CASPQGAGEKLFF
TRBJ2-1 | - | - | TRBV27 | TGTGCCAGCAGCGTCGACGTCTACTCCTACAATGAGCAGTTCTTC | CASSVDVYSYNEQFF
TRBJ1-2 | - | - | TRBV6-5 | TGTGCCAGCAGTTACTCAATGGGCGGTGGCTACACCTTC | CASSYSMGGGYTF
TRBJ2-1 | TRBD2 | - | TRBV13 | TGTGCCAGCAGCTTACTGGCTAGCGGGAGCTCCTACAATGAGCAGTTCTTC | CASSLLASGSSYNEQFF
TRBJ2-7 | - | - | TRBV6-6 | TGTGCCAGCAGTCACCGGACAGTAATGGACAAGCAGTACTTC | CASSHRTVMDKQYF
TRBJ2-3 | TRBD2 | once | TRBV28 | TGTGCCAGCAGTTTATTGGGACTAGCAACGGATACGCAGTATTTT | CASSLLGLATDTQYF
TRBJ1-1 | - | - | TRBV10-3 | TGTGCCCCCGTGGAGGGCAGCACCATGAACACTGAAGCTTTCTTT | CAPVEGSTMNTEAFF
TRBJ2-6 | - | - | TRBV7-6 | TGTGCCAGCAGCTCACAGTCTGGGGCCAACGTCCTGACTTTC | CASSSQSGANVLTF
TRBJ1-2 | - | - | TRBV5-1 | TGCGCCAGCAGCTTGGGTCGGGGAATTGGGGAAGGTAACTATGGCTACACCTTC | CASSLGRGIGEGNYGYTF
TRBJ2-5 | TRBD1 | - | TRBV11-2 | TGTGCCAGCAGCTCCTGGGGCAGGGGGCAGAGAGAGACCCAGTACTTC | CASSSWGRGQRETQYF
TRBJ2-3 | TRBD2 | - | TRBV12-5 | TGTGCTAGTGGTTTGGGGAAGACTAGCGGGAGTCTAGATACGCAGTATTTT | CASGLGKTSGSLDTQYF
TRBJ2-1 | TRBD2 | - | TRBV6-1 | TGTGCCAGCAGGGCTAGCGGGAGGGCATACAATGAGCAGTTCTTC | CASRASGRAYNEQFF
TRBJ2-5 | - | - | TRBV9 | TGTGCCAGCAGCGTAGCTCACGGGGGGCACGGAGAGACCCAGTACTTC | CASSVAHGGHGETQYF